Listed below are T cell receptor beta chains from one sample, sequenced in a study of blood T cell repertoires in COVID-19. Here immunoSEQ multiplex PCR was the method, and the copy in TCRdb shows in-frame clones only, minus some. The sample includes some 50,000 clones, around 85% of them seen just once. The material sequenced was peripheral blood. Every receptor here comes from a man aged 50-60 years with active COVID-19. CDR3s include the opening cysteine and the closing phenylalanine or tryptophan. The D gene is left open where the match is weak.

CASSNIAGASYEQYF,TRBD2,TRBV6-6
CASSIGQGSGELFF,.,TRBV19
CASSRGTSGGFSYEQFF,TRBD2,TRBV27
CASGGWEKLFF,.,TRBV28
CASSLDGSFVETQYF,.,TRBV5-1
CASSNLQENTEAFF,.,TRBV21-1
CASSYPWRQETQYF,.,TRBV6-2/TRBV6-3
CASRPTQGQRSYEQYF,.,TRBV6-6
CASSGRAGGPFSTDTQYF,TRBD2,TRBV4-2
CASSYSTSGANTGELFF,TRBD2,TRBV7-6
CASSTTGGKQPQHF,TRBD1,TRBV19
CASSETVPPDTQYF,.,TRBV6-1
CASSPRTGGETQYF,TRBD2,TRBV7-2
CASSPSSGNEQFF,.,TRBV4-1
CASTNRGRNEKLFF,TRBD1,TRBV6-5
CASSIEPGDNSPLHF,.,TRBV19
CASSTGGWTNYGYTF,TRBD1,TRBV5-4
CASSSYGSLYNEQFF,.,TRBV6-5
CASSDWDRVWETQYF,TRBD1,TRBV25-1
CASSQGRGEQYF,.,TRBV3-1/TRBV3-2
CASSGPGRGNTEAFF,.,TRBV27
CASSVTGGPGKTQYF,TRBD2,TRBV9
CASSLVGELYEQYF,.,TRBV7-2
CASSLWGRGPEQYF,.,TRBV27
CASLAQLGTQNIQYF,.,TRBV18
CASSQLDSQKQYF,.,TRBV3-1/TRBV3-2
CASSLTGAGNTIYF,TRBD1,TRBV5-6
CASSLTGIYEQYF,.,TRBV7-2
CASIRDRVNTEAFF,TRBD1,TRBV6-5
CASSPGGGGSYEQYF,TRBD2,TRBV6-5
CATGRGDTEAFF,.,TRBV6-5
CASSPTSGVYNEQFF,TRBD2,TRBV10-1
CASRPTGGETEAFF,TRBD1,TRBV6-5
CASSPDRGGTEAFF,TRBD1,TRBV5-4
CASSLAPFYEQYF,.,TRBV7-2
CASGAGMANTEAFF,.,TRBV25-1
CASSLEGGNTDTQYF,.,TRBV5-1